This TCR beta chain was retrieved from a study of blood T cell repertoires in COVID-19. Study as a whole: Researchers got acute and convalescent COVID-19 samples from the United States, Italy and Spain.

Original data processing: For nucleated cells, counts were estimated from reference gene primer amplification. The table came from immunoSEQ multiplex PCR; TCRdb's copy has only in-frame clones and leaves some out. That table is the source of V, J and clone size, and D and trimming were worked out from the DNA. The sample yields about 42,000 clones, around 88% seen once. V lost 4 bases, J lost 4 bases, and 10 bases stayed unmatched. The CDR3 is 16 amino acids. The germline gives CDR1 SGHDT, CDR2 YYEEEE. The sequenced material came from peripheral blood. The TCR originated in a human donor in a cohort sampled during active COVID-19. The chain couples TRBV5-6 to TRBJ2-2; 7 bases are a match to TRBD2. The CDR3 spells CASSPAASGFTGELFF. The CDR3 DNA reads as TGTGCCAGCAGCCCTGCGGCTAGCGGATTCACCGGGGAGCTGTTTTTT.